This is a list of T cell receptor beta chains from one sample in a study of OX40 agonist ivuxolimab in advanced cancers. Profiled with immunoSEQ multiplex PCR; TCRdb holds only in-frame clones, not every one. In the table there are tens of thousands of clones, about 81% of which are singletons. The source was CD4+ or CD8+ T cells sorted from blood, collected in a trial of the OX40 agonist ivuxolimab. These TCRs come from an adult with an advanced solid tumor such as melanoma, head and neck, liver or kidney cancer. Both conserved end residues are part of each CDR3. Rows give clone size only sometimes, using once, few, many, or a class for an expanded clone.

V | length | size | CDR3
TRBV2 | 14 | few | CASQNPGTGETQYF
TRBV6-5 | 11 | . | CASSLTPEAFF
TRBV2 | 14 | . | CASSETGGDQPQHF
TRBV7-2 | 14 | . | CASTRQPNTGELFF
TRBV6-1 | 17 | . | CASSEDLTIYWKETQYF
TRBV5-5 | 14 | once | CASSFKGVGQPQHF
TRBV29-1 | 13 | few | CSVEGAPGEKLFF
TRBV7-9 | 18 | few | CASSLGLHRGTGANVLTF
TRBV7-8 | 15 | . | CASSYGQTTNYGYTF
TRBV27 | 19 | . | CASSLEGGFVWGVAGELFF
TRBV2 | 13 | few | CASSVQGAGELFF
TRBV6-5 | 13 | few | CASSYSSPSPLHF
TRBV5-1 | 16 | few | CASSLVGPSSTDTQYF
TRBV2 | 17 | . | CASSEDGRSSGANVLTF
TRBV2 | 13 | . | CASRRDRPPGYTF
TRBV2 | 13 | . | CASRAESMGPQHF
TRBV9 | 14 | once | CASSPQGSNHEQFF
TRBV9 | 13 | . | CASSVSGGTEAFF
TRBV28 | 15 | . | CASRLVSTSTDTQYF
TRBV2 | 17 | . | CASSWPHGSGGDETQYF
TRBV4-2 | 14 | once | CASSLDSRNEKLFF
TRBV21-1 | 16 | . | CASSATQQGAVGELFF
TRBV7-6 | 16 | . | CASSLAIQGGTGELFF
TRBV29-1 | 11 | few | CSVGEGYGYTF
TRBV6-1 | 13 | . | CASSRVVADTQYF
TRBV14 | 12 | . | CASSQGIGTQYF
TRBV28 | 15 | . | CASSFPTGSGNTIYF
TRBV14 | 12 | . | CASSPFTDEQFF